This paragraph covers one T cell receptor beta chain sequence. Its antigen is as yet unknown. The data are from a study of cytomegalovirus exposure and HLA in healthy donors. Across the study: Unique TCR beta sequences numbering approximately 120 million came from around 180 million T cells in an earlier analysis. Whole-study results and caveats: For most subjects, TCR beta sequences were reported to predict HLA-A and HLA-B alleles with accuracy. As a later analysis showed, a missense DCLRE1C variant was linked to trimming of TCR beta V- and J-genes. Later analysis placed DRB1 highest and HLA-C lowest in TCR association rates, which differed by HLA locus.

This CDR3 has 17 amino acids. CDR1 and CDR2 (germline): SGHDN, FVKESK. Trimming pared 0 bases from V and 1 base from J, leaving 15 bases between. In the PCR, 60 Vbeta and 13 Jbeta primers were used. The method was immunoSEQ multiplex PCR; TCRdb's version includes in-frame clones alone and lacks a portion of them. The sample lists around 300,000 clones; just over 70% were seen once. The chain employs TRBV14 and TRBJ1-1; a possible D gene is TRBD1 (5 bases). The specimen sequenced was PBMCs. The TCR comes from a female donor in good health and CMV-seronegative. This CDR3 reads CASSQDKGWGENTEAFF. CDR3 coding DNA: TGTGCCAGCAGCCAAGATAAGGGGTGGGGGGAGAACACTGAAGCTTTCTTT.